This record looks at one T cell receptor (beta chain) sequence and its context. The antigen it binds to is not known. Within one base of it there is no much larger clone, and no base qualities were kept. The germline V gene (reference sequence) gives CDR1 as MNHNY and CDR2 as SVGAGI. Here V drops 2 bases and J drops 6 bases, and the junction holds 5 bases not matched to any gene. The CDR3 runs 15 residues from the cysteine to the phenylalanine. Here the CDR3 DNA is all that survives: 45 bases in frame from base 1. To be included, a participant needed at least one PBMC sample from before ART initiation plus at least two post-ART samples. Every participant with HIV received treatment in the United States of America. Cryopreserved samples of 1-10 million PBMC were thawed and washed before DNA extraction. At the time of the earliest PBMC sample, participants with HIV were aged between about 20 and 54 years. PBMC samples from each participant spanned 1-4 timepoints before ART initiation and 2-8 timepoints after ART initiation, with a median of 7 samples. Serial HIV viral load, CD4+ T-cell count, ART history and demographic data were obtained for every participant. Using a Qiagen kit on a QIAcube, genomic DNA was extracted from unsorted PBMC, with samples processed in batches of 12.

This specimen comes from a study of long-term antiretroviral therapy in people with HIV (dated by TCRdb to the early 2020s). In terms of the full investigation: The earliest samples were collected about a decade before the 2015 WHO recommendation for immediate ART, when ART was typically delayed until CD4 counts fell. This retrospective serial study examined whether starting ART and sustained HIV suppression were associated with changes in the composition and diversity of the TRB repertoire in peripheral blood. From 30 adults with confirmed HIV infection, the cohort provided approximately 190 cryopreserved PBMC samples, gathered serially across a mean of around six years (range 1-12). No cross-contamination during QIAcube processing was shown when test extractions of a monoclonal T-cell line were performed alongside about 30 polyclonal samples. Among the approximately 30 participants with HIV, around 10 were female.

Sequencing of the TRB variable region was done with the immunoSEQ hsTCRB v3.0 assay at survey level resolution. A depth of about 40,000-50,000 T-cell genomes per sample was targeted for TRB sequencing. TRB libraries were pooled and sequenced on an Illumina MiSeq using a v3 150-cycle kit. In the source study's methods: Repertoire analysis was performed in R inside a reproducible Nextflow workflow that covered QC, data transformation and analysis. LymphoSeq2, an R package for exploring AIRR-Seq data, was used to implement custom analyses. A handful of samples that produced fewer than 5000 total TRB sequences were removed, so 150 to 200 HIV repertoires were analyzed. Among the 180 to 200 HIV repertoires that were kept, 59 were collected before ART initiation and about 130 were collected after ART initiation. Repertoires were downsampled to 5000 TRB nucleotide sequences, with summary statistics averaged over 100 downsampling iterations. TRB sequences were retained for analysis only if CDR3 regions of at least seven amino acids were present. Diversity was assessed using a clonality score derived from Shannon entropy and using the Gini coefficient. In repertoire networks, the top 5000 CDR3 amino acid sequences were linked whenever an edit distance of one separated two sequences. GLIPH2 predicted antigen specificity groups and MHC restriction for TRB CDR3 amino acid sequences. CDR3 amino acid sequences were matched against VDJdb and McPAS-TCR to flag known CMV, EBV, HIV or tissue antigen associations. Pre-ART, post-ART and control groups were compared with Wilcoxon signed-rank tests and Holm-Bonferroni correction. Held by TCRdb, this immuneACCESS table contains in-frame sequences only and omits some clones. Under half of the omission traces to an unresolved V gene where checked; the cause of the rest is unknown. V and J calls and clone size are given by that table; D and trimming were obtained from the DNA. This sample holds 20,000 to 25,000 clones; more than 70% were observed only once. The ten largest make up 2.5% to 3.5% of the sample.

What the work shows at the level of the full study, not this receptor alone: HIV repertoires had narrower CDR3 length ranges than controls, and the network structure suggested an antigen-experienced repertoire that shifted only slightly toward naive after ART. Because PBMC availability was limited, only the TCR beta chain was sequenced, with no alpha chain pairing. Unsorted PBMC were profiled instead of sorted CD4+ and CD8+ T cells because pre-ART samples had limited cell numbers. Starting ART was linked to a significant rise in TRB diversity, yet even after long-term ART the diversity remained significantly lower than in transplant donor controls. The samples were dated from about 2003 to 2018, and the ART regimens that were used may be less effective than current ART regimens. Inferences about post-ART repertoire changes were limited because no data were available on ART adherence, viral resistance or therapy changes. The repertoire was dominated across all time points by expanded TRB clones identified before ART initiation, although this dominance was seen to fluctuate and to decrease in many PLHIV after ART.

The clonotype comes from a woman between 50 and 59 years old with HIV. The sequence links TRBV6-6 to TRBJ2-1, and TRBD2 aligns with 9 junction nucleotides. The starting material was unsorted PBMCs, obtained just under 2.7 years after starting antiretroviral therapy. The DNA reads as follows: TGTGCCAGCAGTTACGGAGGTAGCGGGAGCAATGAGCAGTTCTTC. Its protein product is CASSYGGSGSNEQFF.